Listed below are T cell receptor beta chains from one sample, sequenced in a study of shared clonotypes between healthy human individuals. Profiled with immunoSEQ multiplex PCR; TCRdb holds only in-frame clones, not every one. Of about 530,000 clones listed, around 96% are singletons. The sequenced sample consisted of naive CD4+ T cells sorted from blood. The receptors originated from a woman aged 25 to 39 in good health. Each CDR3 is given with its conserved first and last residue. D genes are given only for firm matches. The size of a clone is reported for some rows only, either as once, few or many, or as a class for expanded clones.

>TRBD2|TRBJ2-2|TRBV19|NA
TGTGCCAGTAGTATAGTTTCTAGCGGGAGGGCCGGGGAGCTGTTTTTT
CASSIVSSGRAGELFF
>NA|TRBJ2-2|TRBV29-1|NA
TGCAGCGTTGAAATTAAAGGCGCAGGGTGGGGGGAGCTGTTTTTT
CSVEIKGAGWGELFF
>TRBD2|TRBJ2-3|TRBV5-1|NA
TGCGCCAGCAGCCCGGAGGCGGGAGGGACAGATACGCAGTATTTT
CASSPEAGGTDTQYF
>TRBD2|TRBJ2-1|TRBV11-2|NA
TGTGCCAGCTCTTTTAGGGGGGGGTTAGCGGGAGTGGGCAATGAGCAGTTCTTC
CASSFRGGLAGVGNEQFF
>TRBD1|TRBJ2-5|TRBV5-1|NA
TGCGCCAGCAGCGTATACCCAGGGGGCTTGGAGACCCAGTACTTC
CASSVYPGGLETQYF
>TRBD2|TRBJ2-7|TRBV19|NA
TGTGCCAGTGCAAATTCCGGGAGACTAGCGGTTGGTCGAGAGCAGTACTTC
CASANSGRLAVGREQYF
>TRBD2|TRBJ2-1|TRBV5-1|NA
TGCGCCAGCAGCTTGATCGGGGGGAGCTCCTACAATGAGCAGTTCTTC
CASSLIGGSSYNEQFF
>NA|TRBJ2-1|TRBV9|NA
TGTGCCAGCAGCGAAACGTCCCCGACTCCTTTACAAAATGAGCAGTTCTTC
CASSETSPTPLQNEQFF
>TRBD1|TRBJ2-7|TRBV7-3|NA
TGTGCCAGCAGCCCGGGACAGGGGTTGTTCTACGAGCAGTACTTC
CASSPGQGLFYEQYF
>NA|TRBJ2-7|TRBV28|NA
TGTGCCAGCAGTTTTGCGGGGCCCTACGAGCAGTACTTC
CASSFAGPYEQYF
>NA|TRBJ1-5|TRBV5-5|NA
TGTGCCAGCAGCCGGGACTCAGATCAGCCCCAGCATTTT
CASSRDSDQPQHF
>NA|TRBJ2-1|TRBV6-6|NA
TGTGCCAGCAGTTCGGACTCCGGGGACAATGAGCAGTTCTTC
CASSSDSGDNEQFF
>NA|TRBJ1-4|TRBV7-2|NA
TGTGCCAGCAGCTTGGGCCAGTATAGGGAAAAACTGTTTTTT
CASSLGQYREKLFF
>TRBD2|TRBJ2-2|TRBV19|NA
TGTGCCAGTAGTGAGGGACTAGCGGGAGCCGCCACCGGGGAGCTGTTTTTT
CASSEGLAGAATGELFF
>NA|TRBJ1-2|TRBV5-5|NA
TGTGCCAGCAGCTTTAACGGAGAAGGCTACACCTTC
CASSFNGEGYTF
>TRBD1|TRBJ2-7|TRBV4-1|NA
TGCGCCAGCAGCCAAGATCTCAGCAGGGGGCTTTCGTACTACGAGCAGTACTTC
CASSQDLSRGLSYYEQYF
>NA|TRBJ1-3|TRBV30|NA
TGTGCCTGGAGCACTGAACTTAGCTCTGGAAACACCATATATTTT
CAWSTELSSGNTIYF
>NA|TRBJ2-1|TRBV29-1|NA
TGCAGCGTCCTGAACTACAATGAGCAGTTCTTC
CSVLNYNEQFF
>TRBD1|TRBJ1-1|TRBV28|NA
TGTGCCAGCAGTCCACCCGGGCAGGGGGCCTCTGAAGCTTTCTTT
CASSPPGQGASEAFF
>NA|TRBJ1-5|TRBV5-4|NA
TGTGCCAGCAGCTTGGAACGGTCAGCGCCCCAGCATTTT
CASSLERSAPQHF
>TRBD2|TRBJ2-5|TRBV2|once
TGTGCCAGCAGTTCGGGACTAGCGGCTTCTCAAGAGACCCAGTACTTC
CASSSGLAASQETQYF
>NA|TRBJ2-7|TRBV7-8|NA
TGTGCCAGCAGCCGAGACGGGACTCCAAGCTCCTACGAGCAGTACTTC
CASSRDGTPSSYEQYF
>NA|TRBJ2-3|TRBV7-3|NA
TGTGCCAGCAGCTCGCCCACAGATACGCAGTATTTT
CASSSPTDTQYF
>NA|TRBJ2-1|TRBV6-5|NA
TGTGCCAGCAAGGGGGGGAATGAGCAGTTCTTC
CASKGGNEQFF
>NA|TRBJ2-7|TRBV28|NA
TGTGCCAGCAGTTTGGCTATTACAGGGATCAGCTCCTACGAGCAGTACTTC
CASSLAITGISSYEQYF
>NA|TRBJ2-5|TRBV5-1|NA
TGCGCCAGCAGCTTGGTCACAGGGGAGACCCAGTACTTC
CASSLVTGETQYF
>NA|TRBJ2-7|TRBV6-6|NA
TGTGCCAGCAGACCCGGGACGACCTACGAGCAGTACTTC
CASRPGTTYEQYF
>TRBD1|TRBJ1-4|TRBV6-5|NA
TGTGCCAGCAGTGGACAGGATGGCTTCGGAAAACTGTTTTTT
CASSGQDGFGKLFF
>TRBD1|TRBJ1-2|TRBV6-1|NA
TGTGCCAGCAGTACGGGACAGGGACCTGGCTACACCTTC
CASSTGQGPGYTF
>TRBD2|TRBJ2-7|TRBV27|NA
TGTGCCAGCAGTTTGTCAGGACTAGCTGAAGAGCAGTACTTC
CASSLSGLAEEQYF
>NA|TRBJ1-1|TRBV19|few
TGTGCCAGTAAAGACAGTCTGAACACTGAAGCTTTCTTT
CASKDSLNTEAFF
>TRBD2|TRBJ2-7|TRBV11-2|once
TGTGCCAGCAGCACCCGGGGTAGCGGGAGACTCGAGCAGTACTTC
CASSTRGSGRLEQYF
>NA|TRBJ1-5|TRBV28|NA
TGTGCCAGCAGCCTAGCCGGGACACGCCGTTTTTATAGCAATCAGCCCCAGCATTTT
CASSLAGTRRFYSNQPQHF
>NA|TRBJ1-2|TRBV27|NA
TGTGCCAGCAGCCCGAACCGGGATAACTATGGCTACACCTTC
CASSPNRDNYGYTF
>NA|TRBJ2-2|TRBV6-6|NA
TGTGCCAGCAGTTACAGGTTTCAGGACCCCGGGGAGCTGTTTTTT
CASSYRFQDPGELFF
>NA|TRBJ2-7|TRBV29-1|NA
TGCAGCGTTGACGGTAATGGTGACTACGAGCAGTACTTC
CSVDGNGDYEQYF
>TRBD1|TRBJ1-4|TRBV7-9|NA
TGTGCCAGCAGCAGAGGGACAGAGAATGAAAAACTGTTTTTT
CASSRGTENEKLFF
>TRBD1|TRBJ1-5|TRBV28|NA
TGTGCCAGCACGGGACAGCGGAATCAGCCCCAGCATTTT
CASTGQRNQPQHF
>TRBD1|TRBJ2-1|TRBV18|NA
TGTGCCAGCTCACCACCGGGACAGGGACCCCAGAATGAGCAGTTCTTC
CASSPPGQGPQNEQFF
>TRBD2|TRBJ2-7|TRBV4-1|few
TGCGCCAGCAGCCATCGGTTAGCCCAGCTAGCGGCCACCTACGAGCAGTACTTC
CASSHRLAQLAATYEQYF
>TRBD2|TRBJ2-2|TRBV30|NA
TGTGCCTGGAGTGTATTCGGGAGGGTGGCCGGGGAGCTGTTTTTT
CAWSVFGRVAGELFF
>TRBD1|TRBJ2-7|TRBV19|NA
TGTGCCAGTGCTATACAGGGGGCGTCGGACGAGCAGTACTTC
CASAIQGASDEQYF
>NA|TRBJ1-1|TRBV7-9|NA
TGTGCCAGCAGCACAACAACCGGGACCGCAGCTTTCTTT
CASSTTTGTAAFF
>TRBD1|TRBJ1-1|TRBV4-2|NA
TGTGCCAGCAGCCAAGAAATCGCAGGGGGCACTGAAGCTTTCTTT
CASSQEIAGGTEAFF
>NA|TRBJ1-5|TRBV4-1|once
TGCGCCAGCAGCCAAGCCGCGGGGTACCCTCAGCCCCAGCATTTT
CASSQAAGYPQPQHF
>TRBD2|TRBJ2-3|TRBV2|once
TGTGCCAGCAGAGGACTAGCGGCGCCCACAGATACGCAGTATTTT
CASRGLAAPTDTQYF
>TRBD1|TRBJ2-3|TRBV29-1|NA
TGCAGCGTTGACCCAGGGGGCCCCACAGATACGCAGTATTTT
CSVDPGGPTDTQYF
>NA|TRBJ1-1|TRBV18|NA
TGTGCCAGCTCACCCGTTGTGGACCTCACTGAAGCTTTCTTT
CASSPVVDLTEAFF